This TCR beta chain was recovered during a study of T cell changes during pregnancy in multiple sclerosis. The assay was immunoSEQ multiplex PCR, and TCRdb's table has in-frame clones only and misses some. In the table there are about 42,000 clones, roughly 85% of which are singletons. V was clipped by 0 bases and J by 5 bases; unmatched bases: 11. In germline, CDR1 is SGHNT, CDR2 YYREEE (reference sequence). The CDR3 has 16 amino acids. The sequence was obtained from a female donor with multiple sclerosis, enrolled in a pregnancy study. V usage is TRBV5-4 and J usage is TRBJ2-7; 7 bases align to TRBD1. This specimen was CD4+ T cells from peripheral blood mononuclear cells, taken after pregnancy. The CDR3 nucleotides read TGTGCCAGCAGCTTGGGAAACAGGGGCGCAGGGGACGAGCAGTACTTC. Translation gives CASSLGNRGAGDEQYF.